This TCR beta chain comes out of a study of post-analysis software for immune sequencing data (dated by TCRdb to between 2015 and 2017). Background for the entire study: Disease courses on record covered relapsing-remitting, secondary progressive and progressive-relapsing multiple sclerosis, though some patients had no subtype annotation. The patient repertoires were compared against fewer than twelve previously published healthy control repertoires obtained from donors aged 6 to 25 years. A subset of samples was prepared in parallel using single-end sample barcoding, then pooled and co-amplified after Illumina adapter ligation.

General conclusions and limits of the study: Patients showed significantly higher frequencies than controls for a few TRBV segments, among them TRBV5-6, TRBV5-1 and TRBV20-1. Multiple sclerosis patients had significantly lower normalized Chao1 diversity than controls, a result that suggests substantial peripheral T-cell clonal expansion. Strong co-clustering of samples prepared in the same batch was shown by direct clustering with F measure, prompting a batch-effect correction. The multiple sclerosis patient group was slightly younger than the control group.

Cut back by 3 bases and 5 bases, the V and J ends lie 13 bases apart. The germline V gene specifies SQVTM as CDR1 and ANQGSEA as CDR2. The CDR3 has 13 amino acids, counting the end cysteine and phenylalanine. Only the CDR3 portion is preserved as DNA: 39 bases, with reading frame beginning at the first base. Read against the paper, the sample's time point label means: second blood draw from one MS patient after hematopoietic stem cell transplantation. To demonstrate the VDJtools post-analysis software, TCR beta repertoires were profiled from the peripheral blood of about a dozen young patients with multiple sclerosis. Multiple sclerosis patients were children and adolescents aged roughly 6 to 17 years. There are a few counts of this clonotype. Its antigen remains undetermined. One base away there is no much larger clone; base qualities are not given. The library was produced with PCR. The sample was run on an Illumina HiSeq 2500. To reduce PCR and sequencing biases, unique molecular identifiers were built into the TCR beta cDNA libraries. Every 1 to 10 million input T cells yielded approximately 500,000 cDNA molecules, meaning each molecule approximated one T cell. The same protocol used for the earlier healthy control dataset was applied to prepare and sequence the patient libraries. Within a given batch, samples were prepared together, multiplexed and sequenced on the same HiSeq lane. The original pipeline was this. Raw barcoded reads were processed with MIGEC, discarding single-read molecular identifier groups before consensus assembly and CDR3 extraction. Clonotype tables were post-analysed with VDJtools, normalizing diversity by down-sampling all datasets to the smallest sample size. To correct batch-related cross-sample contamination, repertoire overlap clustering matched CDR3 amino acid sequences but not nucleotide sequences. TCRdb reworked the public reads: Q25 trimming with fastp, MiXCR clone assembly, productive beta chains retained. Under each unique CDR3 protein, matching rows form one entry showing the most common genes and DNA. The V and J calls were not made by the authors but by TCRdb's processing. Present in this sample are 150,000 to 200,000 distinct CDR3 sequences, roughly 34% of which were seen just once. The ten largest clones take up over 25% of the sample.

Sequences were derived from blood, sampled after autologous hematopoietic stem cell transplantation. This receptor was obtained from a girl between 10 and 17 years old with multiple sclerosis. Donor details come from another sample of the same person, matched by shared clones. The V gene is TRBV29-1 and the J gene is TRBJ2-5; tentative D gene TRBD1, with 5 bases matching. The DNA sequence reads TGCAGCGTTGAGGTTCAGGGATCGGAGACCCAGTACTTC. Protein translation: CSVEVQGSETQYF. The CDR3, completed at both ends by the reference TRBV29-1 and TRBJ2-5 genes, gives the full variable domain SAVISQKPSRDICQRGTSLTIQCQVDSQVTMMFWYRQQPGQSLTLIATANQGSEATYESGFVIDKFPISRPNLTFSTLTVSNMSPEDSSIYLCSVEVQGSETQYFGPGTRLLVL.